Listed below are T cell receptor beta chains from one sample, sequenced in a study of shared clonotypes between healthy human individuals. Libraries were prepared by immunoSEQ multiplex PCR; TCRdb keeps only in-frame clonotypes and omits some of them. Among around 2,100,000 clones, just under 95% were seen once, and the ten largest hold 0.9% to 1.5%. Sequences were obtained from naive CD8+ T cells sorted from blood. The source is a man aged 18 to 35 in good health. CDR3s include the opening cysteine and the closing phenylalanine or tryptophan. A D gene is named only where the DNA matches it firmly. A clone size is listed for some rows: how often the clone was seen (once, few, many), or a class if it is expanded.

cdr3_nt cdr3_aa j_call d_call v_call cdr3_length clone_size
TGTGCCGCATCGGTAGCGGGACTCAACACCGGGGAGCTGTTTTTT CAASVAGLNTGELFF TRBJ2-2 TRBD2 TRBV6-5 15 NA
TGTGCCAGCAGCCCCTTAGCGGGGGTGATCTACGAGCAGTACTTC CASSPLAGVIYEQYF TRBJ2-7 TRBD2 TRBV14 15 NA
TGTGCCAGCAGCGTAGGGGTAGCGGCCACAGATACGCAGTATTTT CASSVGVAATDTQYF TRBJ2-3 NA TRBV9 15 NA
TGTGCCAGCAGCCATGCCGGGACAGGCTCTTCTTATGATGGCTACACCTTC CASSHAGTGSSYDGYTF TRBJ1-2 TRBD1 TRBV4-2 17 few
TGTGCCAGCAGCTTGGCGGGGTCTAACCCTGAAGAGACCCAGTACTTC CASSLAGSNPEETQYF TRBJ2-5 NA TRBV5-6 16 NA
TGCGCCAGCAGCCAAGGGGACGGCAACTACGAGCAGTACTTC CASSQGDGNYEQYF TRBJ2-7 NA TRBV4-1 14 NA
TGTGCCAGCAGTGAAGACATAGCGGGGGGCGTGAACACCGGGGAGCTGTTTTTT CASSEDIAGGVNTGELFF TRBJ2-2 TRBD2 TRBV2 18 NA
TGTGCCAGCAGCCTAGTAGTGGACAATGAGCAGTTCTTC CASSLVVDNEQFF TRBJ2-1 NA TRBV27 13 NA
TGTGCCAGCAGCTTAAGACCCGGGGTTATCTATGGCTACACCTTC CASSLRPGVIYGYTF TRBJ1-2 NA TRBV7-2 15 NA
TGTGCCAGCAGCCCAGATTCGAGCTCCTACAATGAGCAGTTCTTC CASSPDSSSYNEQFF TRBJ2-1 NA TRBV11-1 15 NA
TGTGCCAGCACCGCACAGGGATCCTACGAGCAGTACTTC CASTAQGSYEQYF TRBJ2-7 NA TRBV27 13 NA
TGTGCCAGCAGCTCAGGGACATCTTCCCTGGAAGCTTTCTTT CASSSGTSSLEAFF TRBJ1-1 NA TRBV5-6 14 NA
TGTGCCATCAGTGGCAGGGGGGATCAGCCCCAGCATTTT CAISGRGDQPQHF TRBJ1-5 TRBD1 TRBV10-3 13 NA
TGTGCCAGCAGCTTAGGCCAGGGCGGCAATCAGCCCCAGCATTTT CASSLGQGGNQPQHF TRBJ1-5 NA TRBV13 15 NA
TGTGCCAGCAGCTTAATAGGCGGAAACTATGGCTACACCTTC CASSLIGGNYGYTF TRBJ1-2 NA TRBV7-9 14 NA
TGTGCCAGTAGTATAGAGACTGCTGGAAACACCATATATTTT CASSIETAGNTIYF TRBJ1-3 NA TRBV19 14 NA
TGTGCCATCAGTGAGTGGGGGGTTGGCAATCAGCCCCAGCATTTT CAISEWGVGNQPQHF TRBJ1-5 NA TRBV10-3 15 NA
TGCGCCAGCAGCAAAGGATCGGGTGGTATTGAAGCTTTCTTT CASSKGSGGIEAFF TRBJ1-1 NA TRBV5-1 14 NA
TGTGCCAGCAGTTCCCCCTACCAATCGAACACTGAAGCTTTCTTT CASSSPYQSNTEAFF TRBJ1-1 NA TRBV6-5 15 NA
TGTGCCAGCAGCCAGGGGTTTACCTACGAGCAGTACTTC CASSQGFTYEQYF TRBJ2-7 NA TRBV7-6 13 NA
TGTGCCAGCAGCGTTCGCCGTCTAGCGGGACAAGTCTACGAGCAGTACTTC CASSVRRLAGQVYEQYF TRBJ2-7 TRBD2 TRBV11-3 17 NA
TGCACCAGCAGCCAATGTCGACTAGCGGGAGTGGGGGAGACCCAGTACTTC CTSSQCRLAGVGETQYF TRBJ2-5 NA TRBV1 17 NA
TGTGCCAGCAGTCAACACAGGGGGAGCTCCTACAATGAGCAGTTCTTC CASSQHRGSSYNEQFF TRBJ2-1 TRBD1 TRBV28 16 NA
TGCAGCGCCGCAGAGGCGGGAGGGCCGTACGAGCAGTACTTC CSAAEAGGPYEQYF TRBJ2-7 TRBD2 TRBV29-1 14 NA
TGTGCCAGCAGTTTATTCGGCGGGGAGGTTGAGCAGTTCTTC CASSLFGGEVEQFF TRBJ2-1 NA TRBV27 14 NA
TGTGCCAGCAGCGTAGGGTTGTATGGTAGCGGGGGGCCCCAAGAGACCCAGTACTTC CASSVGLYGSGGPQETQYF TRBJ2-5 TRBD2 TRBV9 19 NA
TGTGCCAGCAGCTTAGGAACCTTAAATTACCATGGCTACACCTTC CASSLGTLNYHGYTF TRBJ1-2 NA TRBV11-2 15 once
TGTGCCAGCAGTTTAGGGCAGGGGGCCCAAGAGACCCAGTACTTC CASSLGQGAQETQYF TRBJ2-5 TRBD1 TRBV27 15 NA
TGCAGCGTTGAAGAGGACATCGGGGAGACCCAGTACTTC CSVEEDIGETQYF TRBJ2-5 NA TRBV29-1 13 NA
TGTGCCTGGAGTTGGGGCGGGGGAAGCACAGATACGCAGTATTTT CAWSWGGGSTDTQYF TRBJ2-3 TRBD2 TRBV30 15 NA
TGCGCCAGCAGCCCCACAGGGTCCGAGACCCAGTACTTC CASSPTGSETQYF TRBJ2-5 NA TRBV5-1 13 NA
TGTGCCATCAGTGAGGAGTTGCTAGCGGGAGATGGAGAGACCCAGTACTTC CAISEELLAGDGETQYF TRBJ2-5 TRBD2 TRBV10-3 17 NA
TGTGCCAGCAATGTAGGGGCGATCGCCGGGGAGCTGTTTTTT CASNVGAIAGELFF TRBJ2-2 NA TRBV27 14 once
TGTGCCAGCAGTACGTGGGTAGCGGGGGGCGAGACCCAGTACTTC CASSTWVAGGETQYF TRBJ2-5 TRBD2 TRBV6-6 15 once
TGTGCCAGCAGTCACCCGGGACAGGGGCCAGATACGCAGTATTTT CASSHPGQGPDTQYF TRBJ2-3 TRBD1 TRBV7-9 15 NA
TGTGCCAGCAGTGAATCCGGCGGCACGGGGGAGCAGTACTTC CASSESGGTGEQYF TRBJ2-7 NA TRBV25-1 14 NA
TGTGCCAGCACGTCGGAGTCGGGGGGAGCCTACGAGCAGTACTTC CASTSESGGAYEQYF TRBJ2-7 TRBD2 TRBV7-9 15 NA
TGTGCCAGCAGCGTAGGGTCAGGGGGCTCAACTAACTATGGCTACACCTTC CASSVGSGGSTNYGYTF TRBJ1-2 TRBD1 TRBV11-2 17 NA
TGTGCCAGCAGCTCCCAGCGGGCGCACAATGAGCAGTTCTTC CASSSQRAHNEQFF TRBJ2-1 NA TRBV5-5 14 NA
TGTGCCAGCAGTTACTCGATAGGGGACACCTACGAGCAGTACTTC CASSYSIGDTYEQYF TRBJ2-7 NA TRBV6-5 15 NA
TGTGCCAGCAGCCTGGGACAGGGTGTTGCTGAAGCTTTCTTT CASSLGQGVAEAFF TRBJ1-1 TRBD1 TRBV7-9 14 NA